The 31 T cell receptor beta chains below come from one sample, sequenced in a study of STAT3 mutations in large granular lymphocyte leukemia. Whole-study findings and limits: Every T-LGLL patient had at least one immunodominant TCRbeta clonotype.

Sequenced by immunoSEQ multiplex PCR; TCRdb stores in-frame clones only, minus some. The table has 2,500 or so clones, approximately 31% seen once. Their recognized antigens are unknown. Material for sequencing was PBMCs. Receptors originate from a human donor with T large granular lymphocyte leukemia. Some clones in this sample may be carry-over from other donors' samples.

This chain links TRBV4-1 with TRBJ2-7, with 7 bases lining up with TRBD2. Germline V gives CDR1 MGHRA, CDR2 YSYEKL. Germline trimming cut 0 bases from V and 3 bases from J; bases unmatched to any gene: 2. The CDR3 has 14 residues. CDR3: CASSQDWGGYEQYF. Here the CDR3 DNA reads TGCGCCAGCAGCCAAGATTGGGGGGGCTACGAGCAGTACTTC.

The chain combines TRBV18 with TRBJ1-2; 12 positions agree with TRBD1. V shed 0 bases and J 6 bases; nucleotides not matched to a gene: 2. Germline CDR1 reads KGHSH; CDR2 reads LQKENI. The CDR3 length is 15 residues. The CDR3 bases are TGTGCCAGCTCACCACCCGGGACAGGGGGCGATGGCTACACCTTC. This encodes CASSPPGTGGDGYTF.

V and J are TRBV19 and TRBJ1-1; the D is unclear. V was shortened by 3 bases and J by 0 bases, with 8 bases between the two germline ends. Germline V gives CDR1 LNHDA, CDR2 SQIVND (reference sequence). The CDR3 has 14 amino acids. CDR3 bases: TGTGCCAGTAGTATCACCGGCGTGAACACTGAAGCTTTCTTT. Translating gives CASSITGVNTEAFF. Supplemented by reference TRBV19 and TRBJ1-1, the full variable domain reads DGGITQSPKYLFRKEGQNVTLSCEQNLNHDAMYWYRQDPGQGLRLIYYSQIVNDFQKGDIAEGYSVSREKKESFPLTVTSAQKNPTAFYLCASSITGVNTEAFFGQGTRLTVV.

This chain connects TRBV30 to TRBJ2-7; a possible D gene is TRBD2 (5 bases). This CDR3 has 14 residues. The germline V gene has CDR1 GTSNPN and CDR2 SVGIG (reference sequence). With 0 bases removed from V and 0 bases from J, the gap between germline ends came to 9 bases. CDR3 DNA sequence: TGTGCCTGGAGTGTAAGAGGGATCTCCTACGAGCAGTACTTC. This translates into CAWSVRGISYEQYF.

The gene calls are TRBV29-1 and TRBJ2-6, with a possible D match to TRBD1 (5 bases). Trimming stripped 4 bases from V and 4 bases from J, with 8 bases between. The germline V gene has CDR1 SQVTM and CDR2 ANQGSEA. The CDR3 consists of 13 residues. The CDR3 protein is CSVVNRGANVLTF. DNA for the CDR3: TGCAGCGTTGTTAACAGGGGGGCCAACGTCCTGACTTTC. The entire variable domain, with the rest obtained from reference TRBV29-1 and TRBJ2-6, is as follows: SAVISQKPSRDICQRGTSLTIQCQVDSQVTMMFWYRQQPGQSLTLIATANQGSEATYESGFVIDKFPISRPNLTFSTLTVSNMSPEDSSIYLCSVVNRGANVLTFGAGSRLTVL.

This clone came up a few times. The CDR3 DNA sequence: TGCGCCAGCAGCCAAGCAGGGAACGAGCAGTACTTC. Translating gives CASSQAGNEQYF. This chain joins TRBV4-1 and TRBJ2-7; tentative D call: TRBD1 (5 bases). V lost 1 base to trimming and J lost 5 bases, with 6 bases between them. The CDR3 covers 12 residues. Germline assignment: CDR1 MGHRA and CDR2 YSYEKL.

This clone was observed a few times. The genes are TRBV18 and TRBJ2-1; D call uncertain. V lost 3 bases to trimming and J lost 11 bases, with 11 bases between them. Germline CDR1 and CDR2: KGHSH and LQKENI. The CDR3 length is 12 residues. In DNA form, the CDR3 reads TGTGCCAGCTCACCGGGTTCCGATCAGCAGTTCTTC. Translation gives CASSPGSDQQFF.

The chain combines TRBV29-1 with TRBJ2-7, with 8 bases aligning to TRBD2. The V and J ends lost 7 bases and 2 bases, in that order; junction bases with no gene match: 7. Germline CDR1 is SQVTM and CDR2 is ANQGSEA. The CDR3 is 13 residues long. The CDR3 loop is CSAGGGKPYEQYF. The CDR3 DNA follows: TGCAGCGCGGGGGGGGGCAAGCCCTACGAGCAGTACTTC.

This clone was seen a few times. The same CDR3 arises from other DNA sequences in this sample as well. This chain joins TRBV7-6 and TRBJ2-7; 8 bases fit TRBD1. In germline, CDR1 is SGHVS, CDR2 FNYEAQ. The CDR3 extends over 14 amino acids. With V trimmed by 6 bases and J by 1 base, 5 bases remained unmatched. CDR3: CASSDRGRSYEQYF. CDR3 DNA sequence: TGTGCCAGCAGTGACAGGGGCAGATCCTACGAGCAGTACTTC.

The chain employs TRBV27 and TRBJ2-7, with a possible D match to TRBD2 (5 bases). This CDR3 region has 11 residues. V dropped 4 bases and J dropped 6 bases, with 7 bases sitting between them. CDR1 and CDR2 from the germline V gene are MNHEY and SMNVEV (reference sequence). The CDR3 is CASSSGLEQYF. The DNA of the CDR3 is TGTGCCAGCAGTTCAGGACTCGAGCAGTACTTC.

This chain uses TRBV5-1 with TRBJ2-7; D is possibly TRBD2 (6 bases). The CDR3 is 15 residues long. From germline, CDR1 is SGHRS and CDR2 YFSETQ. Trimming took 4 bases from V and 3 from J, leaving 17 bases between them. In DNA, the CDR3 is TGCGCCAGCAGCCAAGGTTACGGGAGCCACTACGAGCAGTACTTC. Translation: CASSQGYGSHYEQYF.

This clone is classed as hyperexpanded. V usage is TRBV29-1 and J usage is TRBJ2-7, with D perhaps matching TRBD1 (5 bases). V lost 1 base to trimming and J lost 6 bases, with 7 bases between them. The CDR3 contains 11 residues. The germline CDR1 and CDR2 sequences are SQVTM and ANQGSEA. CDR3 sequence (DNA): TGCAGCGTTGAAGTGGGGCCCGAGCAGTACTTC. Protein product: CSVEVGPEQYF.

The chain carries TRBV28 and TRBJ1-1; D remains ambiguous. The V end lost 7 bases, the J end lost 1 base, and 13 bases lay between the germline ends. The CDR3 spans 14 residues. From germline, CDR1 is MDHEN and CDR2 SYDVKM. The CDR3: CASTPRRTNTEAFF. The CDR3 DNA is TGTGCCAGCACCCCGCGCCGGACGAACACTGAAGCTTTCTTT. Based on the CDR3 plus reference TRBV28 and TRBJ1-1, the full variable domain is DVKVTQSSRYLVKRTGEKVFLECVQDMDHENMFWYRQDPGLGLRLIYFSYDVKMKEKGDIPEGYSVSREKKERFSLILESASTNQTSMYLCASTPRRTNTEAFFGQGTRLTVV.

This chain uses TRBV27 with TRBJ1-5; no definite D call. Germline V gives CDR1 MNHEY, CDR2 SMNVEV (reference sequence). The CDR3 is 12 amino acids. V shed 6 bases and J shed 5 bases, with 8 bases lying between them. The DNA of the CDR3 is TGTGCCAGCAGAAGCGGTTATCAGCCCCAGCATTTT. Translation: CASRSGYQPQHF.

This chain joins TRBV30 and TRBJ1-2; maybe TRBD1 (5 bases). The CDR3 is 13 residues long. The germline V gene encodes CDR1 GTSNPN and CDR2 SVGIG (reference sequence). The germline V and J ends were trimmed by 2 bases and 8 bases, with 15 bases remaining between them. The chain's CDR3 is CAWSWDQAGGYTF. The CDR3 bases are TGTGCCTGGAGTTGGGACCAGGCGGGCGGCTACACCTTC.

This chain connects TRBV5-1 to TRBJ1-4; 10 nucleotides agree with TRBD1. Germline V gives CDR1 SGHRS, CDR2 YFSETQ. This CDR3 has 15 amino acids. The junction had 6 bases not matched to a gene; V was cut back by 2 bases and J by 8 bases. The CDR3 sequence is CASSLPGQGREKLFF. In nucleotides, the CDR3 is TGCGCCAGCAGCTTACCGGGACAGGGGCGCGAAAAACTGTTTTTT.

J is TRBJ2-7 and V is TRBV7-9; possible D gene TRBD2, 6 bases. Trimming stripped 8 bases from V and 5 bases from J, with 13 bases between. CDR3 length: 12 residues. In germline, CDR1 is SEHNR, CDR2 FQNEAQ (reference sequence). The chain's CDR3 is CASGTEGNEQYF. In DNA form, the CDR3 reads TGTGCCAGCGGTACGGAGGGGAACGAGCAGTACTTC.

The chain uses TRBV7-9 and TRBJ2-1; D gene unclear. The CDR3 sequence is 11 residues long. V was cut by 7 bases and J by 4 bases, with 5 bases left in between. Germline CDR1 SEHNR, CDR2 FQNEAQ (reference sequence). CDR3 in amino acids: CASTSYNEQFF. The CDR3 DNA sequence: TGTGCCAGCACCTCTTACAATGAGCAGTTCTTC.

This clone was seen a handful of times. This sequence joins TRBV7-3 and TRBJ2-1; D may be TRBD1 or TRBD2 (5 bases each). Trimming left V 0 bases short and J 5 bases short, with 8 bases between. The germline gives CDR1 SGHTA, CDR2 FQGTGA. The CDR3 spans 14 residues. The CDR3 DNA reads TGTGCCAGCAGCTTAACCGGGACCCACAATGAGCAGTTCTTC. This sequence encodes CASSLTGTHNEQFF.

This clone was observed a few times. The V call is TRBV7-9, the J call TRBJ2-7; D might be TRBD1 (6 bases). This CDR3 spans 15 amino acids. Trimming pared 2 bases from V and 2 bases from J, leaving 13 bases between. Per germline, CDR1 SEHNR and CDR2 FQNEAQ (reference sequence). The DNA of the CDR3 is TGTGCCAGCAGCTTAATCGGACAGAGCACCTACGAGCAGTACTTC. Residues: CASSLIGQSTYEQYF.

This clone was seen more than once but under ten times. J is TRBJ2-7 and V is TRBV7-9; TRBD2 aligns across 13 bases. This CDR3 comprises 17 residues. Per germline, CDR1 SEHNR and CDR2 FQNEAQ (reference sequence). The V gene end was trimmed by 5 bases and the J gene end by 2 bases; junction bases not matched to a gene: 9. CDR3 nucleotides: TGTGCCAGCAGCCGGACTAGCGGGAGTAGTCCGACCTACGAGCAGTACTTC. Protein sequence: CASSRTSGSSPTYEQYF.

In nucleotides, the CDR3 is TGTGCCTGGATAAAGGACAGGGGGCTCGACGAGCAGTACTTC. It yields the protein CAWIKDRGLDEQYF. The V call is TRBV30, the J call TRBJ2-7; 11 bases agree with TRBD1. Unmatched junction bases numbered 7, after V lost 4 bases and J lost 5 bases. There are 14 residues in the CDR3. Germline loops: CDR1 GTSNPN, CDR2 SVGIG (reference sequence).

Sample share makes this clone medium-sized. The sample contains more than one DNA sequence encoding this CDR3. The chain recombines TRBV7-9 with TRBJ1-5, with D perhaps TRBD1 (5 bases). The germline V and J ends were trimmed by 8 bases and 3 bases, with 8 bases remaining between them. The germline CDR1 and CDR2 sequences are SEHNR and FQNEAQ (reference sequence). The CDR3 runs to 12 residues. The CDR3 sequence is CASGTDNQPQHF. DNA of the CDR3: TGTGCCAGCGGGACGGACAATCAGCCCCAGCATTTT.

This chain links TRBV29-1 with TRBJ1-1; 8 bases map to TRBD1. Germline V gives CDR1 SQVTM, CDR2 ANQGSEA. There are 12 residues in the CDR3. V lost 8 bases to trimming and J lost 5 bases; unmatched junction nucleotides: 7. The CDR3 DNA sequence: TGCAGCTCCCTCGACAGGGGTACTGAAGCTTTCTTT. This encodes CSSLDRGTEAFF.

This clone was detected a few times. This chain connects TRBV30 to TRBJ1-2; TRBD1 matches at 7 bases. Germline loops: CDR1 GTSNPN, CDR2 SVGIG (reference sequence). Trimming removed 3 bases from V and 3 bases from J; junction bases left unmatched: 1. This CDR3 is built from 12 residues. In DNA form, the CDR3 reads TGTGCCTGGAGCACAGGGGACTATGGCTACACCTTC. Encoded protein: CAWSTGDYGYTF.

V usage is TRBV18 and J usage is TRBJ2-7; D perhaps matches TRBD2 (6 bases). Germline loops: CDR1 KGHSH, CDR2 LQKENI. With 6 bases removed from V and 0 bases from J, the gap between germline ends came to 15 bases. This CDR3 comprises 15 residues. The DNA of the CDR3 is TGTGCCAGCTCCCGGGAGCACATGCCCTCCTACGAGCAGTACTTC. This encodes CASSREHMPSYEQYF. Variable domain in full (rest from reference TRBV18 and TRBJ2-7): NAGVMQNPRHLVRRRGQEARLRCSPMKGHSHVYWYRQLPEEGLKFMVYLQKENIIDESGMPKERFSAEFPKEGPSILRIQQVVRGDSAAYFCASSREHMPSYEQYFGPGTRLTVT.

The rearrangement joins TRBV28 to TRBJ2-3, with 7 bases that match TRBD1. Losses at the gene ends were 7 bases for V and 10 bases for J; bases not matched to a gene: 8. Germline V gives CDR1 MDHEN, CDR2 SYDVKM. The CDR3 has 12 residues. CDR3 in amino acids: CASTLDRAAQYF. The CDR3 region has the DNA TGTGCCAGCACCTTAGACAGGGCGGCGCAGTATTTT. The entire variable domain, with the rest obtained from reference TRBV28 and TRBJ2-3, is as follows: DVKVTQSSRYLVKRTGEKVFLECVQDMDHENMFWYRQDPGLGLRLIYFSYDVKMKEKGDIPEGYSVSREKKERFSLILESASTNQTSMYLCASTLDRAAQYFGPGTRLTVL.

V usage is TRBV29-1 and J usage is TRBJ2-7; TRBD2 matches 10 bases. The germline gives CDR1 SQVTM, CDR2 ANQGSEA. With V trimmed by 0 bases and J by 10 bases, 9 bases remained unmatched. CDR3 size: 14 residues. The CDR3 here is CSVEESSGRNLQYF. CDR3 in DNA: TGCAGCGTTGAAGAGTCTAGCGGGAGAAATTTACAGTACTTC.

In its sample, this clone was seen a few times. The rearrangement links TRBV7-2 to TRBJ1-1; 7 bases match TRBD1. J gave up 1 base and V 4 bases, and 6 bases lay outside the gene matches. Germline CDR1 SGHTA, CDR2 FQGNSA. There are 15 residues in the CDR3. CDR3 in DNA: TGTGCCAGCAGCTCAGAGGGACAGTCGAACACTGAAGCTTTCTTT. Protein: CASSSEGQSNTEAFF.

Only one count was recorded for this clone. The chain recombines TRBV7-9 with TRBJ2-1; TRBD2 agrees at 14 bases. The ends lost 2 bases at V and 8 bases at J; junction bases unmatched: 5. Per germline, CDR1 SEHNR and CDR2 FQNEAQ (reference sequence). The CDR3 is 16 amino acids. In DNA form, the CDR3 reads TGTGCCAGCAGCTTATGGACTAGCGGGAGGATCGATGAGCAGTTCTTC. It translates to CASSLWTSGRIDEQFF.

V usage is TRBV30 and J usage is TRBJ1-2; tentatively, D is TRBD1 (5 bases). The CDR3 has 11 amino acids. From germline, CDR1 is GTSNPN and CDR2 SVGIG (reference sequence). Deletions cut 7 bases from V and 4 bases from J, with 10 bases between. CDR3 residues: CASGTGYGYTF. Written as DNA, the CDR3 is TGTGCCTCGGGGACCGGCTATGGCTACACCTTC. Full variable domain (rest looked up from reference TRBV30 and TRBJ1-2): SQTIHQWPATLVQPVGSPLSLECTVEGTSNPNLYWYRQAAGRGLQLLFYSVGIGQISSEVPQNLSASRPQDRQFILSSKKLLLSDSGFYLCASGTGYGYTFGSGTRLTVV.